A single sample gave rise to the 17 T cell receptor beta chains below, sequenced in a study of a mutant IDH1 vaccine in newly diagnosed glioma. The time point: week 47, end of study. A single vaccine dose contained 300 ug of mutant IDH1 20-mer peptide, and topical imiquimod was used with it. Antigen specificity for these receptors is unknown. Only in-frame clones appear in the TCRdb table, and some are missing; sequencing was by immunoSEQ multiplex PCR. The sample has some 57,000 clones, about 80% seen once; the top ten hold roughly 5%. This material consisted of PBMCs, taken from a glioma patient whose treatment included an IDH1 peptide vaccine. The receptors here all came from a woman in her thirties or forties with glioma. Some clones in this sample may be carry-over from other donors' samples.

This clone was seen a handful of times. J is TRBJ1-6 and V is TRBV6-6; TRBD1 matches 9 bases. This CDR3 is 14 amino acids long. The J segment lost 10 bases and the V segment lost 6 bases, leaving 7 bases of the junction unmatched. Germline V gene data show CDR1 as MNHNY and CDR2 as SVGAGI (reference sequence). The CDR3 protein is CASRPGQGGSPLHF. For the CDR3, the DNA is TGTGCCAGCAGGCCGGGACAGGGCGGCTCACCCCTCCACTTT.

This chain uses TRBV6-1 with TRBJ1-4; D might be TRBD1 (6 bases). The CDR3 contains 15 residues. The V end lost 3 bases, the J end lost 0 bases, and 8 bases lay between the germline ends. CDR1 and CDR2 (germline): MNHNS, SASEGT. CDR3 in DNA: TGTGCCAGCAGTGACAGGGGTTCAACTAATGAAAAACTGTTTTTT. Protein product: CASSDRGSTNEKLFF.

V is TRBV5-4 and J is TRBJ1-1, with D unresolved. Deletions cut 4 bases from V and 0 bases from J, with 16 bases between. Germline CDR1 SGHNT, CDR2 YYREEE (reference sequence). The CDR3 is 16 amino acids. The DNA of the CDR3 is TGTGCCAGCAGCCCCGGCGTGGATTACATGAACACTGAAGCTTTCTTT. Translated, it gives CASSPGVDYMNTEAFF.

The V call is TRBV2, the J call TRBJ2-7; TRBD2 aligns across 9 bases. Germline assignment: CDR1 SNHLY and CDR2 FYNNEI. V trimming: 2 bases; J trimming: 6 bases; junction bases outside the gene matches: 5. CDR3 size: 14 residues. CDR3 nucleotides: TGTGCCAGCAGTGAAAGGCTAGCGGGGTCCGAGCAGTACTTC. This gives the protein CASSERLAGSEQYF.

J is TRBJ2-5 and V is TRBV5-8; 8 bases agree with TRBD2. The V gene end was trimmed by 0 bases and the J gene end by 4 bases; junction bases not matched to a gene: 5. CDR1 and CDR2 from the germline V gene are SGHTS and YDEGEE. The CDR3 runs 15 residues. CDR3 region: CASSLEAGAAETQYF. The DNA for the CDR3 is TGTGCCAGCAGCTTGGAAGCGGGGGCGGCAGAGACCCAGTACTTC.

The rearrangement uses TRBV7-2 and TRBJ1-5; D remains ambiguous. The germline gives CDR1 SGHTA, CDR2 FQGNSA. The ends were cut back, 2 bases at V and 0 bases at J, with 5 bases in the middle. The length of the CDR3 is 14 residues. This CDR3 is CASSLLDSNQPQHF. In DNA form, the CDR3 reads TGTGCCAGCAGCTTACTGGATAGCAATCAGCCCCAGCATTTT.

CDR3 amino acids: CASSQQGAKNNSPLHF. The CDR3 DNA reads TGTGCCAGCAGCCAACAGGGGGCAAAGAATAATTCACCCCTCCACTTT. The V and J genes are TRBV2 and TRBJ1-6; 9 nucleotides line up with TRBD1. The V segment lost 6 bases and the J segment 5 bases; nucleotides outside the gene matches: 8. CDR3 length equals 16 residues. CDR1 is SNHLY and CDR2 is FYNNEI in the germline V gene.

The chain joins TRBV2 to TRBJ1-1, with D perhaps matching TRBD1 (5 bases). The germline gives CDR1 SNHLY, CDR2 FYNNEI. Trimming cost V 7 bases and J 4 bases, with 16 bases left between them. The CDR3 totals 14 residues. The CDR3 sequence is CASKAEGQSTEAFF. The CDR3 DNA reads as TGTGCCAGCAAAGCGGAGGGGCAGAGCACTGAAGCTTTCTTT.

The chain employs TRBV11-2 and TRBJ2-3; 9 nucleotides match TRBD2. CDR3 length: 16 residues. J gave up 0 bases and V 3 bases, and 4 bases lay outside the gene matches. Germline V CDR1 and CDR2: SGHAT, FQNNGV. The CDR3, as DNA: TGTGCCAGCAGCTTTGGGACTAGCAGAAGCACAGATACGCAGTATTTT. Translated: CASSFGTSRSTDTQYF.

This chain connects TRBV6-5 to TRBJ2-5; D unclear. Trimming removed 5 bases at V and 5 bases at J, with 6 bases between. The CDR3 is 11 residues long. Germline V gene sequence: CDR1 MNHEY, CDR2 SVGAGI. The CDR3 nucleotides are TGTGCCAGCAGTCCTGGGGAGACCCAGTACTTC. It codes for CASSPGETQYF.

A few counts support this clone. The J gene is TRBJ1-1, the V gene TRBV5-4, with a weak D call TRBD1 (5 bases). CDR3 length: 15 amino acids. Deletions cut 4 bases from V and 4 bases from J, with 17 bases between. CDR1 is SGHNT and CDR2 is YYREEE in the germline V gene (reference sequence). The CDR3 protein is CASSQGGGFGTEAFF. The CDR3 DNA is TGTGCCAGCAGCCAGGGTGGGGGGTTCGGCACTGAAGCTTTCTTT. The full variable domain, its missing parts supplied by reference TRBV5-4 and TRBJ1-1, is ETGVTQSPTHLIKTRGQQVTLRCSSQSGHNTVSWYQQALGQGPQFIFQYYREEENGRGNFPPRFSGLQFPNYSSELNVNALELDDSALYLCASSQGGGFGTEAFFGQGTRLTVV.

The chain carries TRBV29-1 and TRBJ2-7; D is ambiguous. This CDR3 is 13 amino acids long. Trimming pared 0 bases from V and 4 bases from J, leaving 10 bases between. Germline V gene sequence: CDR1 SQVTM, CDR2 ANQGSEA. This chain's CDR3 is CSVEDSYGYEQYF. CDR3 nucleotides: TGCAGCGTTGAAGATAGCTACGGGTACGAGCAGTACTTC.

V usage is TRBV9 and J usage is TRBJ1-2; D remains ambiguous. The germline CDR1 and CDR2 sequences are SGDLS and YYNGEE. V shed 4 bases and J shed 1 base, with 8 bases lying between them. This CDR3 comprises 13 residues. Here the CDR3 reads CASSSTLNYGYTF. In DNA form, the CDR3 reads TGTGCCAGCAGCTCTACGCTTAACTATGGCTACACCTTC.

The CDR3 protein is CASSPRLAGGQGDTQYF. CDR3 nucleotide sequence: TGTGCCAGCAGCCCCCGACTAGCGGGGGGGCAGGGAGATACGCAGTATTTT. The V call is TRBV7-2, the J call TRBJ2-3; 14 bases align to TRBD2. Unmatched junction bases numbered 9, after V lost 5 bases and J lost 5 bases. The germline V gene has CDR1 SGHTA and CDR2 FQGNSA. The CDR3 length is 17 residues.

This clone was counted a few times. This sequence joins TRBV6-5 and TRBJ2-1, with 10 bases fitting TRBD2. The CDR3 has 15 residues. After removal of 7 bases from V and 4 bases from J, the junction contained 7 bases not matched to a gene. CDR1 and CDR2 (germline): MNHEY, SVGAGI. CDR3 bases: TGTGCCAGCACAATAAGCGGGGGGGCGTACAATGAGCAGTTCTTC. Translating gives CASTISGGAYNEQFF.

The chain couples TRBV5-6 to TRBJ2-1, with 7 bases matching TRBD2. The CDR3 covers 14 residues. J gave up 13 bases and V 5 bases, and 15 bases lay outside the gene matches. Germline V CDR1 and CDR2: SGHDT, YYEEEE. CDR3 in DNA: TGTGCCAGCAGGCGGGGGACTCCTTCGATTCAACAGTTCTTC. It encodes CASRRGTPSIQQFF.

The chain couples TRBV6-1 to TRBJ2-2; no reliable D call. Germline V gene data show CDR1 as MNHNS and CDR2 as SASEGT. There are 15 residues in the CDR3. Trimming shortened V by 7 bases and J by 4 bases, and 16 bases separated the two germline ends. The CDR3 nucleotides read TGTGCCAGCAAAGGCGGCGAAATGGGCACCGGGGAGCTGTTTTTT. Translated: CASKGGEMGTGELFF.